This passage covers 18 T cell receptor beta chains from one sample sequenced in a study of monozygotic twins with inflammatory bowel disease. After re-calling the 5' RACE reads, TCRdb lists one entry per CDR3 protein, DNA absent. Its listing shows over 90,000 distinct CDR3 sequences. The sequencing sample was made of blood. The receptors shown here come from a human donor with ulcerative colitis or Crohn's disease, or a healthy co-twin of an affected twin (not recorded which).

This sequence joins TRBV7-2 and TRBJ2-7; TCRdb's D gene call, TRBD2, goes unchecked for lack of DNA. The CDR3 is made up of 13 amino acids. CDR1 is SGHTA and CDR2 is FQGNSA in the germline V gene. CDR3 region: CASGDSGSGEQYF.

The CDR3 protein is CSASKATGLTGELFF. The chain has TRBV20-1 and TRBJ2-2; TCRdb indicates TRBD2, and absent DNA this call remains unverified. The CDR3 is 15 residues long. The germline V gene encodes CDR1 DFQATT and CDR2 SNEGSKA (reference sequence).

The chain is built from TRBV20-1 and TRBJ1-2. Germline CDR1 is DFQATT and CDR2 is SNEGSKA (reference sequence). There are 13 residues in the CDR3. The CDR3: CSARQTANYGYTF.

The rearrangement links TRBV28 to TRBJ2-7; the D call of TRBD1 rests on TCRdb alone, since no DNA is present to check it. Looked up from germline, CDR1 is MDHEN and CDR2 is SYDVKM. The CDR3 contains 14 residues. This CDR3 reads CASSSPQLGGSPYF.

V gene TRBV20-1 combines with J gene TRBJ2-7; TCRdb gives TRBD1 as the D gene, but with no DNA this cannot be confirmed. Germline V gene lookup returns CDR1 DFQATT and CDR2 SNEGSKA (reference sequence). CDR3 length: 14 amino acids. The CDR3 loop reads CSAPSTDRRTEQYF.

The V call is TRBV18, the J call TRBJ2-3. Germline V gene sequence: CDR1 KGHSH, CDR2 LQKENI. The CDR3 totals 13 residues. CDR3: CASSPQQTDTQYF. The full variable domain, completed using reference TRBV18 and TRBJ2-3, is NAGVMQNPRHLVRRRGQEARLRCSPMKGHSHVYWYRQLPEEGLKFMVYLQKENIIDESGMPKERFSAEFPKEGPSILRIQQVVRGDSAAYFCASSPQQTDTQYFGPGTRLTVL.

The CDR3 region is CSAREQTSSGANVLTF. The V and J genes are TRBV20-1 and TRBJ2-6. This CDR3 spans 16 amino acids. Germline V gives CDR1 DFQATT, CDR2 SNEGSKA (reference sequence).

V gene TRBV11-2 combines with J gene TRBJ2-2; TCRdb outputs TRBD2, but without DNA this stays unchecked. In germline, CDR1 is SGHAT, CDR2 FQNNGV. CDR3 length: 16 amino acids. CDR3 protein: CASSLIAGGLTGELFF. Full variable domain (rest looked up from reference TRBV11-2 and TRBJ2-2): EAGVAQSPRYKIIEKRQSVAFWCNPISGHATLYWYQQILGQGPKLLIQFQNNGVVDDSQLPKDRFSAERLKGVDSTLKIQPAKLEDSAVYLCASSLIAGGLTGELFFGEGSRLTVL.

The chain uses TRBV9 and TRBJ2-3; TCRdb outputs TRBD1, but without DNA this stays unchecked. From germline, CDR1 is SGDLS and CDR2 YYNGEE. The CDR3 length is 16 residues. CDR3 region: CASSVGSGAYTDTQYF.

This rearrangement joins TRBV7-8 to TRBJ1-5. This CDR3 contains 18 residues. Germline-derived CDR1 and CDR2 are SGHVS and FQNEAQ. This chain's CDR3 is CASSLVSSGTAFGQPQHF.

The chain carries TRBV29-1 and TRBJ2-7; TCRdb picks TRBD2, but there is no DNA to check that call. CDR3 size: 19 residues. CDR1 and CDR2 (germline): SQVTM, ANQGSEA. This CDR3 is CSVEMGRTRGTSLAPEQYF.

V gene TRBV3-1 combines with J gene TRBJ2-1; the TRBD2 assignment by TCRdb is unverifiable without DNA. The CDR3 loop spans 15 amino acids. CDR1 and CDR2 (germline): LGHDT, YNNKEL (reference sequence). CDR3: CASSHSSLAYNEQFF.

The gene calls are TRBV20-1 and TRBJ1-3. This CDR3 is 15 amino acids long. Germline V gene sequence: CDR1 DFQATT, CDR2 SNEGSKA (reference sequence). The CDR3 here is CSARENGDPRNTIYF.

The chain has TRBV18 and TRBJ2-7. Per the germline V gene, CDR1 is KGHSH and CDR2 is LQKENI. This CDR3 spans 15 amino acids. The CDR3 here is CASSPQELTVHEQYF.

V usage is TRBV20-1 and J usage is TRBJ2-1; TCRdb's D call of TRBD1 is untestable without DNA. The CDR3 has 16 residues. In germline, CDR1 is DFQATT, CDR2 SNEGSKA (reference sequence). CDR3 in amino acids: CSARAPGQGKLNEQFF.

The rearrangement uses TRBV5-4 and TRBJ2-2. The CDR3 consists of 16 residues. Per the germline V gene, CDR1 is SGHNT and CDR2 is YYREEE (reference sequence). The CDR3 region is CASSKTLDPNTGELFF.

V usage is TRBV28 and J usage is TRBJ2-5; the TCRdb D gene call, TRBD1, has no DNA to confirm it. CDR1 and CDR2 from the germline V gene are MDHEN and SYDVKM. The CDR3 is made up of 15 amino acids. The CDR3 protein is CASSKGQGAQETQYF. The variable domain in full, completed from reference TRBV28 and TRBJ2-5, reads DVKVTQSSRYLVKRTGEKVFLECVQDMDHENMFWYRQDPGLGLRLIYFSYDVKMKEKGDIPEGYSVSREKKERFSLILESASTNQTSMYLCASSKGQGAQETQYFGPGTRLLVL.

This rearrangement joins TRBV4-3 to TRBJ2-3. CDR1 and CDR2 (germline): LGHNA, YSLEER. This CDR3 is 13 amino acids long. The CDR3 protein is CASSQGITDTQYF.